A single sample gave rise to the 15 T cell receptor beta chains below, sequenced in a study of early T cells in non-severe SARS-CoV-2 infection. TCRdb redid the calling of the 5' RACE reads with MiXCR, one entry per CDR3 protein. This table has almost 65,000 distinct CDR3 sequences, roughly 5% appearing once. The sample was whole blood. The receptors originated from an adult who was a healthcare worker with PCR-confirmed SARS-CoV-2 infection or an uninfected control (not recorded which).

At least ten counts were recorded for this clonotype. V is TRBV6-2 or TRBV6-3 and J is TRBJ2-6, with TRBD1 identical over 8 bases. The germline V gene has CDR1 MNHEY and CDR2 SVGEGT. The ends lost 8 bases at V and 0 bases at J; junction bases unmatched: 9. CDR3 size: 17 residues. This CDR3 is CASADRGIPSGANVLTF. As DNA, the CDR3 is TGTGCCAGCGCCGACAGGGGCATACCCTCTGGGGCCAACGTCCTGACTTTC.

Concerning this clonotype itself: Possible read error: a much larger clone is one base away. CDR3 protein: CASSPGISTDSQYF. CDR3 coding DNA: TGTGCCAGCAGCCCAGGGATTAGCACAGATTCGCAGTATTTT. The chain has TRBV5-4 and TRBJ2-3, with D possibly being TRBD1 (5 bases). Looked up from germline, CDR1 is SGHNT and CDR2 is YYREEE (reference sequence). This CDR3 spans 14 amino acids.

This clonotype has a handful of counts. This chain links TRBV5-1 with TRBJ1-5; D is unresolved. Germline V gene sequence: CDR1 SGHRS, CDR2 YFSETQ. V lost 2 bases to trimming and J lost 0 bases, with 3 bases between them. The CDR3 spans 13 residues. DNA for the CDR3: TGCGCCAGCAGCTTCGATAGCAATCAGCCCCAGCATTTT. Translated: CASSFDSNQPQHF.

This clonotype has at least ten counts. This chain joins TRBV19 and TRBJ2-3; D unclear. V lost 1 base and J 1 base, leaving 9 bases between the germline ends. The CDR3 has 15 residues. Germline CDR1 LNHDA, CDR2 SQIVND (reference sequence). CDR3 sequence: CASSIGQPGTDTQYF. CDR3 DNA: TGTGCCAGTAGTATAGGGCAACCAGGCACAGATACGCAGTATTTT.

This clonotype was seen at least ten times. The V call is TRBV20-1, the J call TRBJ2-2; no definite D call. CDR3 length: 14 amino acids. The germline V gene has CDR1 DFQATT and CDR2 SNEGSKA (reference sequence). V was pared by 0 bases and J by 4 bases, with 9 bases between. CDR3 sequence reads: CSARDRLPTGELFF. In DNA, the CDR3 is TGCAGTGCTAGAGATCGTCTCCCCACCGGGGAGCTGTTTTTT.

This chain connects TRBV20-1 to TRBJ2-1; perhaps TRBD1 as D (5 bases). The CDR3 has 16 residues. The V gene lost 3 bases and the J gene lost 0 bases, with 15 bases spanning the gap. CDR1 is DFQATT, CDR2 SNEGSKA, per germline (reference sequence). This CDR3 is CSARWFRAGSYNEQFF. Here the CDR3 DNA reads TGCAGTGCTAGGTGGTTCAGGGCCGGCTCCTACAATGAGCAGTTCTTC.

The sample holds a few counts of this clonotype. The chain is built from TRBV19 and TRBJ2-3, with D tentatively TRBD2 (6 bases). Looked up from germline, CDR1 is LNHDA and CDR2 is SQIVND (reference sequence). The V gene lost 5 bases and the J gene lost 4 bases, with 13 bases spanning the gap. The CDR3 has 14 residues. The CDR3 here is CASSSGEFADTQYF. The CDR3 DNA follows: TGTGCCAGTAGTTCGGGGGAGTTTGCAGATACGCAGTATTTT.

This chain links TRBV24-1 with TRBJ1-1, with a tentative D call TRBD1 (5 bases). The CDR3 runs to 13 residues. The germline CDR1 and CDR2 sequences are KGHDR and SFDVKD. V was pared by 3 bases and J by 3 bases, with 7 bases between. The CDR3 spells CATSDGGYTEAFF. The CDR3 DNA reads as TGTGCCACCAGTGATGGGGGGTACACTGAAGCTTTCTTT.

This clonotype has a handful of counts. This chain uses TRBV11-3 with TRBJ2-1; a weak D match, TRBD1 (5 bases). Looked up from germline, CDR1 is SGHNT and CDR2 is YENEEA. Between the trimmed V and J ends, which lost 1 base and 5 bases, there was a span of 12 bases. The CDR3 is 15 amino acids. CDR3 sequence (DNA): TGTGCCAGCAGCTTAGGGTTGTGGGGCGACAATGAGCAGTTCTTC. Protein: CASSLGLWGDNEQFF.

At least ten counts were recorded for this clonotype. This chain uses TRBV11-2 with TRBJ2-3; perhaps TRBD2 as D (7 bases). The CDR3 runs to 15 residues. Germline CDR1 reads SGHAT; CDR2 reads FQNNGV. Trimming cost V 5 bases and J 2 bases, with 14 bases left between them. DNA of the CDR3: TGTGCCAGCAGCCCGGGGGGCGGGACCACAGATACGCAGTATTTT. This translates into CASSPGGGTTDTQYF.

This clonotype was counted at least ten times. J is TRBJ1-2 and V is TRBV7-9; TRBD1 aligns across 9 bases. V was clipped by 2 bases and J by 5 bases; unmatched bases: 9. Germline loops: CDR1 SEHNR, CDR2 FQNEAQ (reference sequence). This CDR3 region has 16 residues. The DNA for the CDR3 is TGTGCCAGCAGCTTATTACCCGGACAGGGGACATATGGCTACACCTTC. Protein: CASSLLPGQGTYGYTF.

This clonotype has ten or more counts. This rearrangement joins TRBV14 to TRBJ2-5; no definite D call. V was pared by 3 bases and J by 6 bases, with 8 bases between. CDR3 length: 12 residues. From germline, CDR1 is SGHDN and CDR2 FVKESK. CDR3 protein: CASSQGRKTQYF. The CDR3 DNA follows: TGTGCCAGCAGCCAGGGTAGAAAGACCCAGTACTTC. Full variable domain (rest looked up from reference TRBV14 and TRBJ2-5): EAGVTQFPSHSVIEKGQTVTLRCDPISGHDNLYWYRRVMGKEIKFLLHFVKESKQDESGMPNNRFLAERTGGTYSTLKVQPAELEDSGVYFCASSQGRKTQYFGPGTRLLVL.

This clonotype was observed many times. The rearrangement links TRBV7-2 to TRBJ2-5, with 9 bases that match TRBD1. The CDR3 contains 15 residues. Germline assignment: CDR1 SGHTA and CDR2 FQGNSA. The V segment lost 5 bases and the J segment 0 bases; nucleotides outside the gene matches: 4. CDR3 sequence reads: CASSRDRANQETQYF. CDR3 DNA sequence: TGTGCCAGCAGCCGGGACAGGGCTAACCAAGAGACCCAGTACTTC.

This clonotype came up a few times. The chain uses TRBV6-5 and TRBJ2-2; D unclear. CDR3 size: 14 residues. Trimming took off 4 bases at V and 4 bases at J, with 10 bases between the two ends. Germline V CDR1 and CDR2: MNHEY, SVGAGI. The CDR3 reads CASSLGGGTGELFF. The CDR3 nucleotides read TGTGCCAGCAGTTTGGGTGGCGGCACCGGGGAGCTGTTTTTT.

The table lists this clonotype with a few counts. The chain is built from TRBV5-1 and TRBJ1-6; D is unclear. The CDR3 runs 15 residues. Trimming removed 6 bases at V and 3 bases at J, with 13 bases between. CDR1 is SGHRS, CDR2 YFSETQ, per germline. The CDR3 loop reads CASTAGESYNSPLHF. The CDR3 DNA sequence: TGCGCCAGCACGGCAGGCGAAAGCTATAATTCACCCCTCCACTTT.